This TCR beta chain was recovered during a study of blood T cell repertoires in COVID-19. This table comes from immunoSEQ multiplex PCR, and its TCRdb copy is limited to in-frame clones, with some not included. This table holds around 200,000 clones, 70% to 90% found once. Germline V lookup: CDR1 MNHEY, CDR2 SVGAGI. The CDR3 has 15 residues. Trimming took off 3 bases at V and 0 bases at J, with 10 bases between the two ends. The specimen sequenced was peripheral blood. This sequence originates from a person aged 70 to 79 with COVID-19, enrolled during active disease. This sequence joins TRBV6-5 and TRBJ2-3; D unresolved. CDR3 DNA sequence: TGTGCCAGCAGTTATTCCTACTCTAGCACAGATACGCAGTATTTT. Translating gives CASSYSYSSTDTQYF.